A selection of T cell receptor beta chains follows, all from one sample in a study of T cells in Graves' hyperthyroidism and ophthalmopathy. Using its own MiXCR run on the multiplex PCR reads, TCRdb lists one record per CDR3 protein. The sample lists some 580,000 distinct CDR3 sequences, 16% occurring once. Sequenced input: blood. The receptors here all came from a woman between 40 and 50 years old with Graves' ophthalmopathy. Both conserved end residues are part of each CDR3. A D gene is named only where the DNA matches it firmly. Clone size, where shown, is once, few, many, or a class for clones that have expanded.

TRBV27,many,TRBJ2-5,TRBD2,TGTGCCAGCAGCCCCTATGAGCCGGGACTAGTATTTCAGGGAGAGACCCAGTACTTC,CASSPYEPGLVFQGETQYF
TRBV2,few,TRBJ2-3,TRBD2,TGTGCCAGACGAATGGGACTAGCGGGGACAGATACGCAGTATTTT,CARRMGLAGTDTQYF
TRBV27,few,TRBJ2-1,.,TGTGCCAGCAGTACCCCGCCCTACAATGAGCAGTTCTTC,CASSTPPYNEQFF
TRBV4-1,.,TRBJ1-4,.,TGCGCCAGCAGTCTAAACAGGGTCGAAAAACTGTTTTTT,CASSLNRVEKLFF
TRBV20-1,many,TRBJ2-7,TRBD2,TGCAGTGCTAGAGGAGGACTAGCGGTCTCCTACGAGCAGTACTTC,CSARGGLAVSYEQYF
TRBV28,.,TRBJ2-6,.,TGTGCCAGCAGCCCCGGACGGCAGTCTGGGGCCAACGTCCTGACTTTC,CASSPGRQSGANVLTF
TRBV12-3/TRBV12-4,few,TRBJ2-3,.,TGTGCCAGCAGTTTAGTCGGGGGCCGGGATACGCAGTATTTT,CASSLVGGRDTQYF
TRBV29-1,many,TRBJ1-1,.,TGCAGCGTTGAAATGAACACTGAAGCTTTCTTT,CSVEMNTEAFF
TRBV6-2/TRBV6-3,once,TRBJ2-2,.,TGTGCCAGCAGTTACTACAGGGCAAGGACCGGGGAGCTGTTTTTT,CASSYYRARTGELFF
TRBV3-1,many,TRBJ2-2,.,TGTGCCAGCAGCCAAGACAGGAGGGTCCCCGGGGAGCTGTTTTTT,CASSQDRRVPGELFF
TRBV9,once,TRBJ1-4,.,TGTGCCCTTAGAGGGCAGCGATTTGAAAAACTGTTTTTT,CALRGQRFEKLFF
TRBV12-3/TRBV12-4,many,TRBJ2-2,.,TGTGCCAGCAGTTTAGCCAGGGTCCACGGGGAGCTGTTTTTT,CASSLARVHGELFF
TRBV28,many,TRBJ1-5,.,TGTGCCAGCAGTTTGGTCGAGGACAGCAGCAATCAGCCCCAGCATTTT,CASSLVEDSSNQPQHF
TRBV29-1,.,TRBJ2-5,TRBD1,TGCAGCGTTGTACCGATGGACAGGGACCAAGAGACCCAGTACTTC,CSVVPMDRDQETQYF
TRBV5-1,many,TRBJ1-1,.,TGCGCCAGCAGCTTCCGAATGGCTGAAGCTTTCTTT,CASSFRMAEAFF
TRBV7-2,many,TRBJ1-5,.,TGTGCCAGCAGCTTGGAACAGGGTAATCAGCCCCAGCATTTT,CASSLEQGNQPQHF
TRBV5-1,.,TRBJ1-2,TRBD1,TGCGCCAGCAGCATTACAGGGGGCAATTCCGATTATGGCTACACCTTC,CASSITGGNSDYGYTF
TRBV11-2,many,TRBJ1-4,.,TGTGCCAGCAGCACCCACGTGGGGGAAAAACTGTTTTTT,CASSTHVGEKLFF
TRBV6-1,few,TRBJ1-3,.,TGTGCCAGCAGACCCGACAGCTCTGGAAACACCATATATTTT,CASRPDSSGNTIYF
TRBV6-2/TRBV6-3,.,TRBJ2-2,TRBD2,TGTGCCAGCAGAGAAGGACTAGCGGCGAACACCGGGGAGCTGTTTTTT,CASREGLAANTGELFF
TRBV6-4,.,TRBJ2-5,.,TGTGCCAGCAGGGGGACGTTCAGCCGTACGGAGACCCAGTACTTC,CASRGTFSRTETQYF
TRBV11-3,many,TRBJ2-1,TRBD2,TGTGCCAGCAGCCCATCGACTAGCGGGGGGGCCTACAATGAGCAGTTCTTC,CASSPSTSGGAYNEQFF
TRBV5-1,.,TRBJ1-6,.,TGCGCCAGCAGCTTGGCCGGGCCACAGGGTTCCTATAATTCACCCCTCCACTTT,CASSLAGPQGSYNSPLHF
TRBV28,many,TRBJ1-2,.,TGTGCCAGCACCTCTTTCGGGGGGCGAGAGAATGGCTACACCTTC,CASTSFGGRENGYTF
TRBV30,few,TRBJ1-1,.,TGTGCCTGGAGAGTAGGCGGGGTGAAGAACACTGAAGCTTTCTTT,CAWRVGGVKNTEAFF
TRBV20-1,many,TRBJ2-7,.,TGCAGTGCTAGAGATTTAGGCGGGACTGCCTCCTACGAGCAGTACTTC,CSARDLGGTASYEQYF
TRBV11-2,.,TRBJ2-1,TRBD1,TGTGCCAGCAGCTTGACAGGGGGGGTTCCCAATGAGCAGTTCTTC,CASSLTGGVPNEQFF
TRBV7-9,.,TRBJ1-1,.,TGTGCCAGCAGCTTATTCCAGGGGAACACTGAAGCTTTCTTT,CASSLFQGNTEAFF
TRBV7-9,few,TRBJ2-7,.,TGTGCCAGCAGCTTAATCGCCCGCGAGCAGTACTTC,CASSLIAREQYF
TRBV20-1,.,TRBJ2-1,.,TGCAGTGCCAACTTAGAGGGGAATGAGCAGTTCTTC,CSANLEGNEQFF
TRBV20-1,.,TRBJ2-3,.,TGCAGTGCTAGGGTCCGGCACACACAGGGTCGCGTCGCAGATACGCAGTATTTT,CSARVRHTQGRVADTQYF
TRBV12-3/TRBV12-4,.,TRBJ2-3,.,TGTGCCAGCGCCCATTTGGGGCGCACAGATACGCAGTATTTT,CASAHLGRTDTQYF
TRBV7-8,many,TRBJ1-5,.,TGTGCCAGCAGCTTAGCGTGGAGTCCGGACCAGAATCAGCCCCAGCATTTT,CASSLAWSPDQNQPQHF
TRBV11-2,many,TRBJ2-5,.,TGTGCCAGCAGTCCCGGGGCCACCAGCCGCCAAGAGACCCAGTACTTC,CASSPGATSRQETQYF
TRBV19,.,TRBJ1-3,.,TGTGCCAGTAGTGACCCTCCGGGACAAGGTGCTTCTGGAAACACCATATATTTT,CASSDPPGQGASGNTIYF
TRBV20-1,few,TRBJ2-3,.,TGCAGTGGTGTGAAAACTAGCACAGATACGCAGTATTTT,CSGVKTSTDTQYF
TRBV20-1,few,TRBJ2-1,TRBD2,TGCAGTGTGAAGGGGACTAGGACGTACAATGAGCAGTTCTTC,CSVKGTRTYNEQFF
TRBV6-2/TRBV6-3,many,TRBJ1-5,.,TGTGCCAGCAGTTCCGCCACTGAAAGAGGTCAGCCCCAGCATTTT,CASSSATERGQPQHF
TRBV5-8,many,TRBJ2-1,TRBD2,TGTGCCAGCAGCTTGGAACTAGCGGGAGGACGCAATGAGCAGTTCTTC,CASSLELAGGRNEQFF
TRBV28,many,TRBJ2-5,.,TGTGCCAGCTTAGGTTTCGGGGAAGAGACCCAGTACTTC,CASLGFGEETQYF
TRBV20-1,many,TRBJ2-7,TRBD1,TGCAGTGCTAGATACGACAGGGGACCAGTAGGCGAGCAGTACTTC,CSARYDRGPVGEQYF
TRBV6-5,few,TRBJ2-1,TRBD2,TGTGCCAGCAGTTGGGGGGGCGGGAGGGCCAAAAATGAGCAGTTCTTC,CASSWGGGRAKNEQFF
TRBV13,few,TRBJ2-2,.,TGTGCCAGCAAAGTCGAAACCGGGGAGCTGTTTTTT,CASKVETGELFF
TRBV6-5,.,TRBJ2-1,.,TGTGCCAGCAGTTACCCAGGGGCTGATGAGCAGTTCTTC,CASSYPGADEQFF
TRBV6-5,many,TRBJ2-7,.,TGTGCCAGCAGGTCGTTCCGACGAGGCAGGCCCTACGAGCAGTACTTC,CASRSFRRGRPYEQYF
TRBV2,many,TRBJ2-7,.,TGTGCCAGCAGTCCCTTGAGGGGGAACGAGCAGTACTTC,CASSPLRGNEQYF
TRBV20-1,few,TRBJ2-1,TRBD2,TGCAGTGCTCGAGGGACTAGCGGGGGTTCCTACAATGAGCAGTTCTTC,CSARGTSGGSYNEQFF
TRBV11-2,many,TRBJ2-7,.,TGTGCCAGCAGCCCCGGAGGATGGCGCCTTGGATCCTACGAGCAGTACTTC,CASSPGGWRLGSYEQYF
TRBV2,many,TRBJ2-7,.,TGTGCCAGCAGTGGTAGCCCGGGGGGCAGCTCCTACGAGCAGTACTTC,CASSGSPGGSSYEQYF
TRBV27,many,TRBJ1-2,.,TGTGCCAGCAGACGGTCGGGAGGGGATAACTATGGCTACACCTTC,CASRRSGGDNYGYTF
TRBV12-3/TRBV12-4,many,TRBJ1-5,TRBD1,TGTGCCAGCAGGAGCGGACAGGGGCCACTTAGCAATCAGCCCCAGCATTTT,CASRSGQGPLSNQPQHF
TRBV5-1,many,TRBJ1-4,.,TGCGCCAGCAGCTTCGACAGGCCCCCTAATGAAAAACTGTTTTTT,CASSFDRPPNEKLFF